This is a list of T cell receptor beta chains from one sample in a study of T cell changes during pregnancy in multiple sclerosis. Repertoires were generated with immunoSEQ multiplex PCR, while TCRdb's copy carries only in-frame clones and drops some. In the table there are almost 95,000 clones, roughly nine tenths of which are singletons. The specimen was peripheral blood, collected in the first trimester of pregnancy. These receptors were obtained from a female donor with multiple sclerosis, enrolled in a pregnancy study. CDR3s include the opening cysteine and the closing phenylalanine or tryptophan. D genes are given only for firm matches. Part of the rows lack a size; the others show once, few, many or a class for expanded clones.

J,D,size,V,DNA,CDR3
TRBJ1-1,.,.,TRBV11-2,TGTGCCAGCAGCGCGTTGCAAATGAACACTGAAGCTTTCTTT,CASSALQMNTEAFF
TRBJ2-1,.,once,TRBV20-1,TGCAGCCTCCCCTGGCCCAATGAGCAGTTCTTC,CSLPWPNEQFF
TRBJ1-5,TRBD1,.,TRBV6-5,TGTGCCAGCAGCGGAGGGGGCCAGCCCCAGCATTTT,CASSGGGQPQHF
TRBJ1-5,TRBD1,.,TRBV2,TGTGCCAGCAGTGAAAGACAGGGGGTGGCCCAGCATTTT,CASSERQGVAQHF
TRBJ2-5,TRBD1,.,TRBV2,TGTGCCAGCAGGGGACAGGGCCGGGAGACCCAGTACTTC,CASRGQGRETQYF
TRBJ2-1,.,.,TRBV6-6,TGTGCCAGCGAGGAGTCACCCCCCTACAATGAGCAGTTCTTC,CASEESPPYNEQFF
TRBJ1-2,.,.,TRBV4-1,TGCGCCAGCAGGGTGGGAGATAACCCTAACTATGGCTACACCTTC,CASRVGDNPNYGYTF
TRBJ2-3,.,.,TRBV19,TGTGCCAGTAGTATATCTGGCACAGATACGCAGTATTTT,CASSISGTDTQYF
TRBJ2-1,.,.,TRBV5-1,TGCGCCAGCAGGTCAGGAGGGTCGGATGAGCAGTTCTTC,CASRSGGSDEQFF
TRBJ1-5,.,.,TRBV11-2,TGTGCCAGCAGCTTGGGCAATTCAGCGGGGAATCAGCCCCAGCATTTT,CASSLGNSAGNQPQHF
TRBJ2-5,.,.,TRBV28,TGTGCCAGCAGTCCCACGACGGGGGTACGGTACTTC,CASSPTTGVRYF
TRBJ2-1,TRBD2,once,TRBV27,TGTGCCAGCAGTGGACTAGCGGTTTACAATGAGCAGTTCTTC,CASSGLAVYNEQFF
TRBJ1-5,TRBD1,.,TRBV19,TGTGCCAGTAGTCCGGGACAGGGGCCTAATCAGCCCCAGCATTTT,CASSPGQGPNQPQHF
TRBJ1-1,.,.,TRBV4-2,TGTGCCAGCAGCCAAGACTCAGAGGCACGGAACACTGAAGCTTTCTTT,CASSQDSEARNTEAFF
TRBJ1-2,TRBD1,.,TRBV7-9,TGTGCCAGCAGCTCAACAGGGGACTATGGCTACACCTTC,CASSSTGDYGYTF
TRBJ2-7,TRBD1,.,TRBV5-1,TGCGCCAGCAGCCCAGGGACAGGCAGTTCCTACGAGCAGTACTTC,CASSPGTGSSYEQYF
TRBJ2-2,.,.,TRBV2,TGTGCCAGCAAGAAGGTATTGGGAGCCGGGGAGCTGTTTTTT,CASKKVLGAGELFF
TRBJ2-7,.,.,TRBV4-2,TGTGCCAGCAGCCAAGGTGGGCCGGCCGAGCAGTACTTC,CASSQGGPAEQYF
TRBJ1-5,TRBD1,.,TRBV19,TGTGCCAGTACCCCGGACAGGGGCGGTCAGCCCCAGCATTTT,CASTPDRGGQPQHF
TRBJ1-2,.,.,TRBV28,TGTGCCAGCAGTTCCCCGACAGGAACTAACTATGGCTACACCTTC,CASSSPTGTNYGYTF
TRBJ2-7,.,.,TRBV5-6,TGTGCCAGCAGCGCCGCAAGAGACTACGAGCAGTACTTC,CASSAARDYEQYF
TRBJ2-2,.,.,TRBV5-1,TGCGCCAGCAGCTTGGCACCCGCTAGCAGAACGGACACCGGGGAGCTGTTTTTT,CASSLAPASRTDTGELFF
TRBJ2-1,TRBD2,once,TRBV19,TGTGCCAGTAGTATACCAAAGTCCGGGACTAGCAGATACAATGAGCAGTTCTTC,CASSIPKSGTSRYNEQFF
TRBJ1-2,TRBD1,.,TRBV30,TGTGCCTGGAAGGACAGGGGGTCGAACTATGGCTACACCTTC,CAWKDRGSNYGYTF
TRBJ1-5,.,.,TRBV7-2,TGTGCCAGCAGCTTATTGCCTAGGGGGAGCAATCAGCCCCAGCATTTT,CASSLLPRGSNQPQHF
TRBJ1-1,TRBD1,.,TRBV4-1,TGCGCCAGCAGCCAAAGAATACAGGGGGCGTCGAACACTGAAGCTTTCTTT,CASSQRIQGASNTEAFF
TRBJ2-7,.,.,TRBV28,TGTGCCAGCAGTTTGCTCGGGGTCGGCTACGAGCAGTACTTC,CASSLLGVGYEQYF
TRBJ1-4,.,.,TRBV30,TGTGCCTGGAGCGTTTTGGGGGCACCAGAAAAACTGTTTTTT,CAWSVLGAPEKLFF
TRBJ2-1,TRBD1,.,TRBV25-1,TGTGCCAGCAGTGGCCCCGGGACAGGGGGGTTCTTC,CASSGPGTGGFF
TRBJ2-7,TRBD1,.,TRBV6-1,TGTGCCAGCAGCTTTGACAGGGGCTTGGGCGAGCAGTACTTC,CASSFDRGLGEQYF
TRBJ2-7,.,.,TRBV19,TGTGCCAGTAGTATTTCGTCGGGAGAGGTTTACGAGCAGTACTTC,CASSISSGEVYEQYF
TRBJ1-5,.,.,TRBV19,TGTGCCAGTAGTGTAGACAGGCGCAATCAGCCCCAGCATTTT,CASSVDRRNQPQHF